This T cell receptor (beta chain) was identified during a study of blood T cell repertoires in COVID-19. TCRdb keeps only in-frame clones here, not all; method: immunoSEQ multiplex PCR. The sample lists about 240,000 clones; 85% to 95% were seen once. V shed 7 bases and J shed 1 base, with 15 bases lying between them. The CDR3 totals 14 residues. Germline CDR1 SGHRS, CDR2 YFSETQ. The rearrangement joins TRBV5-1 to TRBJ2-7; D perhaps matches TRBD2 (7 bases). Specimen: peripheral blood. The source is a man younger than 45 with COVID-19, enrolled during active disease. Written as DNA, the CDR3 is TGCGCCAGCCGCCGCGGGGGCAGATCCTACGAGCAGTACTTC. Its translation is CASRRGGRSYEQYF.